A selection of T cell receptor beta chains follows, all from one sample in a study of early T cells in non-severe SARS-CoV-2 infection. MiXCR, applied by TCRdb to the 5' RACE reads, yields one record per CDR3 protein. The repertoire holds more than 55,000 distinct CDR3 sequences, about an eighth seen once, with around 1.4% in the top ten. Sample: whole blood. The receptors shown here come from an adult who was a healthcare worker with PCR-confirmed SARS-CoV-2 infection or an uninfected control (not recorded which). Each CDR3 is given with its conserved first and last residue. A D gene is named only where the DNA matches it firmly. Clone size is not always given. Where it is, it says once, few, many or a class for expanded clones.

V gene,D gene,J gene,clone size,CDR3 DNA,CDR3 protein
TRBV12-3/TRBV12-4,NA,TRBJ1-4,NA,TGTGCCAGCAGTTTCGTAGCAACTAATGAAAAACTGTTTTTT,CASSFVATNEKLFF
TRBV11-2,TRBD2,TRBJ2-3,NA,TGTGCCAGCAGCCACACTAGTCTTGGACTAGCGGGGATAACAGATACGCAGTATTTT,CASSHTSLGLAGITDTQYF
TRBV7-9,NA,TRBJ1-6,few,TGTGCCAGCAGCTTAGGAATAGGGGTAGGTTCACCCCTCCACTTT,CASSLGIGVGSPLHF
TRBV13,NA,TRBJ1-2,few,TGTGCCAGCAGCTCATCGCTTCAAACAGCCAGCCGCTCCCTAGCTAACTATGGCTACACCTTC,CASSSSLQTASRSLANYGYTF
TRBV7-9,TRBD1,TRBJ1-1,few,TGTGCCAGCAGCTTAGCCTCGGCCCAGGGGGGCACTGAAGCTTTCTTT,CASSLASAQGGTEAFF
TRBV7-8,NA,TRBJ2-1,many,TGTGCCAGCAGCCGGGGCCCTGAGAATGAGCAGTTCTTC,CASSRGPENEQFF
TRBV5-4,TRBD1,TRBJ1-4,NA,TGTGCCAGCAGCGCCGACAGGGGGCAGGAAAAACTGTTTTTT,CASSADRGQEKLFF
TRBV7-9,NA,TRBJ2-7,many,TGTGCCAGCAGCTTACACGGCTACGAGCAGTACTTC,CASSLHGYEQYF
TRBV7-9,NA,TRBJ1-1,many,TGTGCCAGCAGCTACCTATTGCGGGGTCGAGGCACTGAAGCTTTCTTT,CASSYLLRGRGTEAFF
TRBV12-3/TRBV12-4,NA,TRBJ1-1,few,TGTGCCAGCAGTTTAGGACAGAGGGGTGAAGCTTTCTTT,CASSLGQRGEAFF
TRBV2,NA,TRBJ1-5,many,TGTGCCAGCAGTGAAGAACAGGTCAATCAGCCCCAGCATTTT,CASSEEQVNQPQHF
TRBV5-4,TRBD2,TRBJ2-2,few,TGTGCCAGCAGCTACATTACTAGCGGGAGAAACACCGGGGAGCTGTTTTTT,CASSYITSGRNTGELFF
TRBV4-1,NA,TRBJ2-1,many,TGCGCCAGCAGCCAAGGAGGGACTGCACCTCTACTCAATGAGCAGTTCTTC,CASSQGGTAPLLNEQFF
TRBV10-3,NA,TRBJ2-1,many,TGTGCCATCAGTGAGGGAGCGGAGCCGAACTACAATGAGCAGTTCTTC,CAISEGAEPNYNEQFF
TRBV20-1,NA,TRBJ2-4,few,TGCAGTGCCGTTGAGGGACCAGGAAACATTCAGTACTTC,CSAVEGPGNIQYF
TRBV10-2,TRBD2,TRBJ2-7,few,TGCGCCAGCAGTGAGGGGGGGGCCTACGAGCAGTACTTC,CASSEGGAYEQYF
TRBV6-6,TRBD1,TRBJ1-1,many,TGTGCCAGCAGTTACGGGGGACAGGGGTTGAACACTGAAGCTTTCTTT,CASSYGGQGLNTEAFF
TRBV9,TRBD2,TRBJ2-1,few,TGTGCCAGCAGCGTAGGGCTAGCGGGTTATGAGCAGTTCTTC,CASSVGLAGYEQFF
TRBV7-2,NA,TRBJ2-2,many,TGTGCCAGCAGCTTAGGGGGGGCCGGGGAGCTGTTTTTT,CASSLGGAGELFF
TRBV19,NA,TRBJ1-1,few,TGTGCCAGTATGAAGGGGTGGACTGAAGCTTTCTTT,CASMKGWTEAFF
TRBV12-3/TRBV12-4,NA,TRBJ1-1,NA,TGTGCCAGCAGTTCCGGGGGAGGCACTGAAGCTTTCTTT,CASSSGGGTEAFF
TRBV29-1,NA,TRBJ2-2,medium-sized,TGCAGCGTTGGAGAGGGGGCGAACACCGGGGAGCTGTTTTTT,CSVGEGANTGELFF
TRBV12-3/TRBV12-4,NA,TRBJ1-5,NA,TGTGCCAGCAGTTCTAGGTCCTTGCCTTATAGCAATCAGCCCCAGCATTTT,CASSSRSLPYSNQPQHF
TRBV2,TRBD1,TRBJ1-6,many,TGTGCCAGCACCTCGACCGGGACAGAAAATTCACCCCTCCACTTT,CASTSTGTENSPLHF
TRBV10-3,TRBD1,TRBJ2-7,NA,TGTGCCACCAAAAAGGGGCAGGGGGTCTACGAGCAGTACTTC,CATKKGQGVYEQYF
TRBV18,NA,TRBJ1-1,few,TGTGCCAGCTCACCTTTCCCGGGCCAGAGGGCGGACACTGAAGCTTTCTTT,CASSPFPGQRADTEAFF
TRBV6-5,NA,TRBJ1-2,few,TGTGCCATCTTGGACACCCTCTATGGCTACACCTTC,CAILDTLYGYTF
TRBV6-5,TRBD1,TRBJ2-7,NA,TGTGCCAGCAGTTACACACGGGACAGTTCTTTGAAGCAGTACTTC,CASSYTRDSSLKQYF
TRBV24-1,NA,TRBJ2-7,NA,TGTGCCACCAGTGCGGCAGGTTCCTACGAGCAGTACTTC,CATSAAGSYEQYF
TRBV29-1,NA,TRBJ2-7,NA,TGCAGCGTTGCGCCGGGACCCCTCTACGAGCAGTACTTC,CSVAPGPLYEQYF
TRBV29-1,TRBD1,TRBJ2-2,NA,TGCAGCGTTCAGCAGGGGGTGAACACCGGGGAGCTGTTTTTT,CSVQQGVNTGELFF
TRBV7-6,TRBD1,TRBJ2-1,NA,TGTTCCATCAGCTTACGAGGGGGCCCCTACAATGAGCAGTTCTTC,CSISLRGGPYNEQFF
TRBV7-2,NA,TRBJ2-1,few,TGTGCCAGCAGCTCTCCTCCTTTGGTTGTGCAGTTCTTC,CASSSPPLVVQFF
TRBV6-5,TRBD2,TRBJ2-1,NA,TGTGCCAGCAGTAGGACGGGGGGGAAGCAGTTCTTC,CASSRTGGKQFF
TRBV20-1,NA,TRBJ2-3,NA,TGCAGTGCTAGAATCGGAGATACGCAGTATTTT,CSARIGDTQYF
TRBV5-1,TRBD1,TRBJ1-4,NA,TGCGCCGGCAGCTTGAAGGGACAGGCCCCTGGAGGACTGTTTTTT,CAGSLKGQAPGGLFF
TRBV11-2,NA,TRBJ2-5,many,TGTGCCAGCAGCTTAGCCCATCTGGAGACCCAGTACTTC,CASSLAHLETQYF
TRBV28,NA,TRBJ2-1,few,TGTGCCAGCAGCTTTGCAGGGGACAATGAGCAGTTCTTC,CASSFAGDNEQFF
TRBV5-4,NA,TRBJ2-3,NA,TGTGCCAGCAGCTTGGGAGCCGTGGGCACAGATACGCAGTATTTT,CASSLGAVGTDTQYF
TRBV15,NA,TRBJ2-1,NA,TGTGCCACCAGCAGAGATTCCATGAGTAGCGAACGCAATGAGCAGTTCTTC,CATSRDSMSSERNEQFF
TRBV3-1,NA,TRBJ2-7,few,TGTGCCAGCAGCCAAGATTGGGCCAGGTCCTACGAGCAGTACTTC,CASSQDWARSYEQYF
TRBV7-6,TRBD1,TRBJ1-6,many,TGTGCCAGCAGCCCGGGACAGGGATCTGATTCACCCCTCCACTTT,CASSPGQGSDSPLHF
TRBV5-4,TRBD2,TRBJ2-7,many,TGTGCCAGCAGCGGGGGAGGGACTACCTACGAGCAGTACTTC,CASSGGGTTYEQYF
TRBV6-5,TRBD2,TRBJ2-3,NA,TGTGCCAGCAGTTACGTGCCGGGGGGAGGGGCAGATACGCAGTATTTT,CASSYVPGGGADTQYF
TRBV5-1,TRBD1,TRBJ2-7,few,TGCGCCAGCAGCTTGATGACGGACAGGGTAGACTACGAGCAGTACTTC,CASSLMTDRVDYEQYF
TRBV3-1,NA,TRBJ1-2,few,TGTGCCAGCAGCCAAGATGGTGGACGGCTAAACTATGGCTACACCTTC,CASSQDGGRLNYGYTF
TRBV5-6,TRBD1,TRBJ1-5,few,TGTGCCAGCAGCAAGGACAGGAATCAGCCCCAGCATTTT,CASSKDRNQPQHF
TRBV20-1,TRBD1,TRBJ1-5,few,TGCAGTGCTGAGCCTGGGACAGTTAGTAGCAATCAGCCCCAGCATTTT,CSAEPGTVSSNQPQHF
TRBV5-5,NA,TRBJ2-6,NA,TGTGCCAGCATGGCTGGGGCCAACGTCCTGACTTTC,CASMAGANVLTF
TRBV6-6,NA,TRBJ2-3,many,TGTGCCAGCAGCACAGCACGTACTAGCACAGATACGCAGTATTTT,CASSTARTSTDTQYF
TRBV7-2,TRBD2,TRBJ2-3,NA,TGTGCCAGCAGCCCCGGGAGGGGGACTAGCACAGATACGCAGTATTTT,CASSPGRGTSTDTQYF
TRBV20-1,NA,TRBJ2-5,NA,TGCAGTGCCGGGGTGGGCAGTAAAGAGACCCAGTACTTC,CSAGVGSKETQYF
TRBV7-7,NA,TRBJ2-1,few,TGTGCTAGCAGCTTAGGGGGACTATCCTATGAGCAGTTCTTC,CASSLGGLSYEQFF
TRBV20-1,NA,TRBJ2-3,NA,TGCAGTGCTAGATCGTTCGCGGCCCCCACAGATACGCAGTATTTT,CSARSFAAPTDTQYF